Below are 20 T cell receptor beta chains sequenced from a single sample in a study of T cells expressing NK-cell markers. TCRdb re-called the 5' RACE reads; one entry per CDR3 protein, DNA not given. The sample's table shows around 110,000 distinct CDR3 sequences. Sequencing was carried out using blood T cells: a sorted CD56 or NKG2C T cell subset, CD4+ or CD8+ T cells, or bulk PBMC T cells (not recorded which). These receptors were collected from a woman between 18 and 75 years old in good health.

The genes are TRBV7-7 and TRBJ2-7; TCRdb picks TRBD2, but there is no DNA to check that call. The CDR3 has 14 amino acids. Germline V gene sequence: CDR1 SSHAT, CDR2 FNYEAQ (reference sequence). The CDR3 sequence is CASSLAVEGYEQYF. The entire variable domain, with the rest obtained from reference TRBV7-7 and TRBJ2-7, is as follows: GAGVSQSPRYKVTKRGQDVTLRCDPISSHATLYWYQQALGQGPEFLTYFNYEAQPDKSGLPSDRFSAERPEGSISTLTIQRTEQRDSAMYRCASSLAVEGYEQYFGPGTRLTVT.

This sequence joins TRBV28 and TRBJ2-1; TCRdb names TRBD2, which stays unverified in the absence of DNA. The CDR3 extends over 17 amino acids. In germline, CDR1 is MDHEN, CDR2 SYDVKM. CDR3 sequence reads: CASSPPEGTQWAYEQFF.

The chain links TRBV27 to TRBJ2-7; there is no DNA to check the TCRdb D call of TRBD2. This CDR3 spans 14 amino acids. Germline V gives CDR1 MNHEY, CDR2 SMNVEV (reference sequence). This chain's CDR3 is CASRHGLVGHEQYF.

This chain joins TRBV6-5 and TRBJ2-5; the TRBD1 assignment by TCRdb is unverifiable without DNA. This CDR3 comprises 17 residues. Germline CDR1 MNHEY, CDR2 SVGAGI. The CDR3 protein is CASSYAIPLRGQETQYF.

The CDR3 protein is CASTYSTRGASYEQYF. This sequence joins TRBV7-8 and TRBJ2-7. This CDR3 region has 16 residues. Germline V CDR1 and CDR2: SGHVS, FQNEAQ.

CDR3 residues: CASSSSGQSNQPQHF. V and J are TRBV7-9 and TRBJ1-5; TCRdb proposes TRBD1, but this gene call is untestable without DNA. CDR1 SEHNR and CDR2 FQNEAQ come from the germline V gene (reference sequence). The CDR3 runs 15 residues.

V and J are TRBV29-1 and TRBJ2-3; with no DNA, the TCRdb D assignment of TRBD1 cannot be verified. Germline V gene sequence: CDR1 SQVTM, CDR2 ANQGSEA. The length of the CDR3 is 13 residues. The CDR3 loop reads CSEIGGITDTQYF.

The V gene is TRBV28, the J gene TRBJ2-2; with no DNA, the TCRdb D assignment of TRBD1 cannot be verified. Germline lookup yields CDR1 MDHEN and CDR2 SYDVKM. CDR3 length: 14 residues. The CDR3 sequence: CAGTGGRYTGELFF.

V gene TRBV3-1 combines with J gene TRBJ2-1; the TCRdb call, TRBD2, lacks DNA for checking. The germline CDR1 and CDR2 sequences are LGHDT and YNNKEL (reference sequence). CDR3 length: 15 residues. CDR3 in amino acids: CASSQIAGGYNEQFF.

The chain links TRBV12-3 or TRBV12-4 to TRBJ2-2; TCRdb outputs TRBD2, but without DNA this stays unchecked. The CDR3 is 16 amino acids. The CDR3 loop is CASSLVPQDVLRELFF.

CDR3 protein: CASSFTGSNEQFF. The rearrangement joins TRBV11-2 to TRBJ2-1; absent DNA, TCRdb's TRBD1 call cannot be checked. Germline V lookup: CDR1 SGHAT, CDR2 FQNNGV. This CDR3 has 13 amino acids.

The chain links TRBV20-1 to TRBJ2-1. Per the germline V gene, CDR1 is DFQATT and CDR2 is SNEGSKA (reference sequence). The CDR3 totals 12 residues. The CDR3 protein is CSAREWYNEQFF.

CDR3 sequence reads: CASSLEGGGGGYGYTF. The chain combines TRBV7-2 with TRBJ1-2; the D call of TRBD1 rests on TCRdb alone, since no DNA is present to check it. CDR1 is SGHTA and CDR2 is FQGNSA in the germline V gene. The CDR3 covers 16 residues.

The chain couples TRBV20-1 to TRBJ2-3; the TCRdb D gene call, TRBD2, has no DNA to confirm it. Germline V CDR1 and CDR2: DFQATT, SNEGSKA (reference sequence). This CDR3 contains 18 residues. CDR3 sequence reads: CSATGLAGGLPSTDTQYF.

The chain has TRBV15 and TRBJ2-1; absent DNA, TCRdb's TRBD1 call cannot be checked. This CDR3 region has 12 residues. Germline values: CDR1 LNHNV, CDR2 YYDKDF (reference sequence). The CDR3 region is CATTSGGGEQFF.

The chain employs TRBV29-1 and TRBJ2-7; TCRdb picks TRBD1, but there is no DNA to check that call. The CDR3 contains 14 residues. Germline CDR1 SQVTM, CDR2 ANQGSEA. The CDR3 loop is CSVEVGGQDYEQYF.

This chain links TRBV5-6 with TRBJ2-2. CDR1 is SGHDT and CDR2 is YYEEEE in the germline V gene. The CDR3 is 13 amino acids. CDR3: CASSLQNTGELFF.

The chain is built from TRBV12-3 or TRBV12-4 and TRBJ1-6; TCRdb selects TRBD1, and the lack of DNA leaves this call unchecked. The CDR3 loop spans 13 amino acids. The chain's CDR3 is CASSSPGDGSLHF.

The chain combines TRBV12-3 or TRBV12-4 with TRBJ2-2. CDR3 length: 12 residues. Here the CDR3 reads CASSPNPGELFF.

The rearrangement links TRBV6-6 to TRBJ2-7. This CDR3 comprises 13 residues. Germline V gene data show CDR1 as MNHNY and CDR2 as SVGAGI (reference sequence). CDR3: CAIAEEVHYEQYF.